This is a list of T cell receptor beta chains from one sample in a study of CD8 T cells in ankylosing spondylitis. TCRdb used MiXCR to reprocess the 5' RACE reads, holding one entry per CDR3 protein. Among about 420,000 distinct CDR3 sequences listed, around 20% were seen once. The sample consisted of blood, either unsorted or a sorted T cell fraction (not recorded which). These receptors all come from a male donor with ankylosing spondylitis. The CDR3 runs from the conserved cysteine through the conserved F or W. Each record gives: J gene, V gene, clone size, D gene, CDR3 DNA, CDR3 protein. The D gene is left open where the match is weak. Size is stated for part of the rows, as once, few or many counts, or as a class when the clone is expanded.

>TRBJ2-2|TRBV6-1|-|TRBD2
TGTGCCACTCACGCCGCGACTAGCGGACCCACCGGGGAGCTGTTTTTT
CATHAATSGPTGELFF
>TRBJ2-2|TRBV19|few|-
TGTGCCAGTAAGACAGGTCCGACCGGGGAGCTGTTTTTT
CASKTGPTGELFF
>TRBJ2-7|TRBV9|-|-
TGTGCCAGCAGCGGGGTAGGTCGGGGGCAATCCTACGAGCAGTACTTC
CASSGVGRGQSYEQYF
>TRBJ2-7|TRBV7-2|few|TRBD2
TGTGCCAGCAGCTTAGTTGCTAGCGGCTCCTACGAGCAGTACTTC
CASSLVASGSYEQYF
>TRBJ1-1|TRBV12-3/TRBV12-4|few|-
TGTGCCAGCAGTTTGAAGGGTGGGACGGAAAGTCGAGCTTTCTTT
CASSLKGGTESRAFF
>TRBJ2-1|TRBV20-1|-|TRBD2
TGCAGTGCTAGAGATGTGGGGCTAGCGGGAGGGGGCTCCTACAATGAGCAGTTCTTC
CSARDVGLAGGGSYNEQFF
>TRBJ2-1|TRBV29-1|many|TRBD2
TGCAGCGTCGTCGGGACTAGAGCATGTTTCTTC
CSVVGTRACFF
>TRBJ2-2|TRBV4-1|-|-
TGCGCCAGCAGCCAGGTGGGAGAGGGCACCGGGGAGCTGTTTTTT
CASSQVGEGTGELFF
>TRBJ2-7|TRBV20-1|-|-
TGCAGTGTTCAGAAGACAGGTGGATCCGAGCAGTACTTC
CSVQKTGGSEQYF
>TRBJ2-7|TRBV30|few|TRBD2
TGTGCCGTAACTACTAGCGCAAGCTCCTACGAGCAGTACTTC
CAVTTSASSYEQYF
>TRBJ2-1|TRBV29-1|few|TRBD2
TGCAGCGTTGAAAGAGGGGCGGGAGGAAACAATGAGCAGTTCTTC
CSVERGAGGNNEQFF
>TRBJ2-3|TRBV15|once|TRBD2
TGTGCCACCAGCAGGCCTCTAGCGGGGGCCGACCCAGATACGCAGTATTTT
CATSRPLAGADPDTQYF
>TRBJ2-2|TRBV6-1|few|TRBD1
TGTGCCAGCAGGGGGACAGTAACCGGGGAGCTGTTTTTT
CASRGTVTGELFF
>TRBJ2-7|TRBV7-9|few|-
TGTGCCAGCAGCACCTTCCGAGGGACCGGGTACGAGCAGTACTTC
CASSTFRGTGYEQYF
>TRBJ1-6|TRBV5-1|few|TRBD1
TGCGCCAGCAGCTCTACCGCCGGGACAGGGAATTCACCCCTCCACTTT
CASSSTAGTGNSPLHF
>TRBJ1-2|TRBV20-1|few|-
TGCAGTGCCCAAACAGGGTTGGACTATGGCTACACCTTC
CSAQTGLDYGYTF
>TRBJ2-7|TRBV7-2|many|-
TGTGCCAGCAGCTTAGGGTACCAGGGTGGCGAGCAGTACTTC
CASSLGYQGGEQYF
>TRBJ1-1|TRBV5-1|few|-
TGCGCCAGCAGCTGGACGGACCGCCCGAACACTGAAGCTTTCTTT
CASSWTDRPNTEAFF
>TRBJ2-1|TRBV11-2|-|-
TGTGCCAGCAGCTTAGCTAGGGGTAGGGGCAATGAGCAGTTCTTC
CASSLARGRGNEQFF
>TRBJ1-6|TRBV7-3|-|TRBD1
TGTGCCAGCAGCTTAACATCGACAGGGGATTCACCCCTCCACTTT
CASSLTSTGDSPLHF